The 4 T cell receptor beta chains listed next were all sequenced from one sample in a study of cytomegalovirus exposure and HLA in healthy donors. PCR involved 60 Vbeta and 13 Jbeta primers. Generated by immunoSEQ multiplex PCR, the TCRdb table keeps only in-frame clones and is missing some. The table records about 100,000 clones, around 85% of them present only once. Sequenced: PBMCs. The receptors come from a man aged 40-49 years in good health and CMV-seropositive.

This rearrangement joins TRBV14 to TRBJ2-7; TRBD1 matches at 8 bases. The CDR3 loop spans 13 amino acids. CDR1 is SGHDN and CDR2 is FVKESK in the germline V gene. The junction had 3 bases not matched to a gene; V was cut back by 6 bases and J by 2 bases. DNA of the CDR3: TGTGCCAGCAGGGAACAGGGGGCCTACGAGCAGTACTTC. The encoded protein is CASREQGAYEQYF.

The rearrangement uses TRBV25-1 and TRBJ1-1; perhaps TRBD1 as D (6 bases). CDR3 length equals 17 residues. CDR1 is MGHDK and CDR2 is SYGVNS in the germline V gene. Trimming took 1 base from V and 1 from J, leaving 16 bases between them. The CDR3, as DNA: TGTGCCAGCAGTGAATCAGGGGCAACCCTCTCGAACACTGAAGCTTTCTTT. It translates to CASSESGATLSNTEAFF. Full variable domain (remainder filled in from reference TRBV25-1 and TRBJ1-1): EADIYQTPRYLVIGTGKKITLECSQTMGHDKMYWYQQDPGMELHLIHYSYGVNSTEKGDLSSESTVSRIRTEHFPLTLESARPSHTSQYLCASSESGATLSNTEAFFGQGTRLTVV.

The chain couples TRBV27 to TRBJ2-1; 10 bases line up with TRBD1. The germline gives CDR1 MNHEY, CDR2 SMNVEV (reference sequence). CDR3 size: 16 residues. Trimming at V came to 2 bases and at J to 9 bases, leaving 10 bases not matched to a gene. CDR3: CASSLGRDRGTGEQFF. In DNA form, the CDR3 reads TGTGCCAGCAGTTTAGGCCGGGACAGGGGAACAGGTGAGCAGTTCTTC.

The CDR3 bases are TGTGCCAGCAAGGGCGGGAGGGCCGTCGGGGAGCAGTTCTTC. It yields the protein CASKGGRAVGEQFF. The chain is built from TRBV9 and TRBJ2-1, with 9 bases that match TRBD2. CDR1 is SGDLS, CDR2 YYNGEE, per germline. With V trimmed by 6 bases and J by 10 bases, 11 bases remained unmatched. This CDR3 spans 14 amino acids.